These 8 T cell receptor beta chains were all obtained from the same sample, sequenced in a study of T cell responses to AZD1222 COVID-19 vaccine. TCRdb keeps only in-frame clones here, not all; method: immunoSEQ multiplex PCR. The sample includes about 84,000 clones, 70% to 90% seen only once; the top ten take around an eighth. The material was peripheral blood, obtained 28 days after the second AZD1222 dose. All receptors derive from an adult who received the AZD1222 COVID-19 vaccine.

This chain links TRBV29-1 with TRBJ2-1, with 9 nucleotides matching TRBD1. This CDR3 is 12 amino acids long. From germline, CDR1 is SQVTM and CDR2 ANQGSEA. V was clipped by 6 bases and J by 9 bases; unmatched bases: 6. CDR3 nucleotides: TGCAGCGTGGGGACAGGGTTGGGTGAGCAGTTCTTC. Amino acid sequence: CSVGTGLGEQFF.

This rearrangement joins TRBV25-1 to TRBJ2-2; maybe TRBD1 (6 bases). Germline-derived CDR1 and CDR2 are MGHDK and SYGVNS. There are 15 residues in the CDR3. V was pared by 3 bases and J by 2 bases, with 10 bases between. The CDR3 coding sequence is TGTGCCAGCAGTGATAGGGACATAAACACCGGGGAGCTGTTTTTT. Translated: CASSDRDINTGELFF.

A few counts support this clone. The V call is TRBV5-4, the J call TRBJ2-2; D uncertain. The V gene's germline CDR1 is SGHNT and CDR2 YYREEE (reference sequence). The CDR3 totals 13 residues. V lost 1 base and J lost 7, with 8 bases in between. CDR3 amino acids: CASSLILSGELFF. In DNA form, the CDR3 reads TGTGCCAGCAGCTTGATACTGAGCGGGGAGCTGTTTTTT.

The genes are TRBV27 and TRBJ1-3; TRBD1 might be the D (6 bases). This CDR3 spans 16 amino acids. V was cut by 5 bases and J by 2 bases, with 16 bases left in between. Germline CDR1 and CDR2: MNHEY and SMNVEV (reference sequence). CDR3 protein: CASSPDSGAPGNTIYF. As DNA, the CDR3 is TGTGCCAGCAGTCCGGACTCAGGGGCCCCTGGAAACACCATATATTTT.

The chain combines TRBV6-2 or TRBV6-3 with TRBJ2-7; D possibly matches TRBD1 or TRBD2 (5 bases each). V was shortened by 6 bases and J by 2 bases, with 17 bases between the two germline ends. CDR1 MNHEY and CDR2 SVGEGT come from the germline V gene. The CDR3 is 15 residues long. CDR3 sequence (DNA): TGTGCCAGCAGCTCCGGGACCCTGTCAACCTACGAGCAGTACGTC. Its protein is CASSSGTLSTYEQYV.

This clone was counted between two and nine times. The rearrangement uses TRBV3-1 (or the pseudogene TRBV3-2) and TRBJ1-5; D is perhaps TRBD1 (6 bases). Per the germline V gene, CDR1 is LGHDT and CDR2 is YNNKEL (reference sequence). Deletions cut 1 base from V and 2 bases from J, with 12 bases between. The CDR3 is made up of 16 amino acids. For the CDR3, the DNA is TGTGCCAGCAGCCAAGGCGGGGCAGGGGGCAATCAGCCCCAGCATTTT. This gives the protein CASSQGGAGGNQPQHF.

V usage is TRBV18 and J usage is TRBJ1-3; the D gene is possibly TRBD1 (5 bases). This CDR3 comprises 17 residues. CDR1 is KGHSH, CDR2 LQKENI, per germline. Trimming took 3 bases from V and 0 from J, leaving 15 bases between them. The DNA for the CDR3 is TGTGCCAGCTCACCCCAGCGGAGGGGACTCTCTGGAAACACCATATATTTT. This encodes CASSPQRRGLSGNTIYF.

V is TRBV28 and J is TRBJ1-5, with 9 bases lining up with TRBD1. CDR3 length: 14 residues. The junction had 8 bases not matched to a gene; V was cut back by 3 bases and J by 11 bases. Per germline, CDR1 MDHEN and CDR2 SYDVKM. This CDR3 reads CASSFEDRGGAQHF. The CDR3 DNA reads as TGTGCCAGCAGTTTTGAGGACAGGGGTGGAGCCCAGCATTTT.